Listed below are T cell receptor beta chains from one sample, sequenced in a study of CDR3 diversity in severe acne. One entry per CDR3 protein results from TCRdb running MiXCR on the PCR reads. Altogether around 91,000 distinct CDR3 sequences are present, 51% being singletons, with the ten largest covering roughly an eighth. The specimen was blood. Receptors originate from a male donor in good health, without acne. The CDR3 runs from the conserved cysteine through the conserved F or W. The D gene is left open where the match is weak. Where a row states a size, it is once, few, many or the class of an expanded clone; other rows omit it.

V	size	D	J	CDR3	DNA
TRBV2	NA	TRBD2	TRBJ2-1	CASSPSGGFSYNEQFF	TGTGCCAGCAGCCCTAGCGGGGGGTTCTCCTACAATGAGCAGTTCTTC
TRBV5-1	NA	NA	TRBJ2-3	CASSLEQGYATQYF	TGCGCCAGCAGCTTGGAACAGGGCTACGCTACGCAGTATTTT
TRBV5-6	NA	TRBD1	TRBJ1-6	CASSLVRDSIKALHF	TGTGCCAGCAGCTTGGTGCGGGACAGCATAAAGGCCCTCCACTTT
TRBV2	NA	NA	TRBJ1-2	CASSSDGTSGYTF	TGTGCCAGCAGCTCGGACGGGACGAGTGGCTACACCTTC
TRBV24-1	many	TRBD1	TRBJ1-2	CATNSGQGGYGYTF	TGTGCCACCAACAGTGGTCAGGGGGGCTATGGCTACACCTTC
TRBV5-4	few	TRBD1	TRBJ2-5	CASRRDSETQYF	TGTGCCAGCAGACGGGACAGTGAGACCCAGTACTTC
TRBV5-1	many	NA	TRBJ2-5	CASSRDFRGETQYF	TGCGCCAGCAGCCGGGACTTCCGCGGCGAGACCCAGTACTTC
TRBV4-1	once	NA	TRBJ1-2	CASSQSESSNYGYTF	TGCGCCAGCAGCCAATCGGAGTCCTCCAACTATGGCTACACCTTC
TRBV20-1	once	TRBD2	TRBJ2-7	CSARRGLAGGTYEQYF	TGCAGTGCTAGACGGGGACTAGCGGGAGGTACCTACGAGCAGTACTTC
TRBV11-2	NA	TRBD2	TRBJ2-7	CASSPGLAGVGYEQYF	TGTGCCAGCAGCCCCGGACTAGCGGGAGTTGGCTACGAGCAGTACTTC
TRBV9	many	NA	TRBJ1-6	CASSVGTAPNSPLHF	TGTGCCAGCAGCGTAGGGACAGCACCAAATTCACCCCTCCACTTT
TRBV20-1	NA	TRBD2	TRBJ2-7	CSAPGTSGRAIEQYF	TGCAGTGCTCCGGGGACTAGCGGGAGGGCCATCGAGCAGTACTTC
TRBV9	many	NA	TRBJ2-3	CASSVFSSSTDTQYF	TGTGCCAGCAGCGTATTCAGTTCTAGCACAGATACGCAGTATTTT
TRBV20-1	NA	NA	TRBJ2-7	CSARDGDISYEQYF	TGCAGTGCTAGAGATGGGGACATCTCCTACGAGCAGTACTTC
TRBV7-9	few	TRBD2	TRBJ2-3	CASSSFAGTNTQYF	TGTGCCAGCAGCTCATTTGCGGGGACTAATACGCAGTATTTT
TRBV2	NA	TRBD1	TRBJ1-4	CASSSGTAEKLFF	TGTGCCAGCAGTTCCGGGACAGCTGAAAAACTGTTTTTT
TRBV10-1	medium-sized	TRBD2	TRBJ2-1	CASSGLAGEQFF	TGCGCCAGCAGTGGGCTAGCGGGGGAGCAGTTCTTC
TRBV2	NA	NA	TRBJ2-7	CASSEAGRGYEQYF	TGTGCCAGCAGTGAAGCGGGACGCGGGTACGAGCAGTACTTC
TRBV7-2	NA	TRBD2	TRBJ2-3	CASSPTSGGTDTQYF	TGTGCCAGCAGCCCTACTAGCGGGGGCACAGATACGCAGTATTTT
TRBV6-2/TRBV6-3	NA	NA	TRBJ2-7	CASSYSALYLCASSRNPSYEQYF	NA
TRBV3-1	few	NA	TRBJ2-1	CASSLGTPTYNEQFF	TGTGCCAGCAGCCTCGGGACTCCTACGTACAATGAGCAGTTCTTC
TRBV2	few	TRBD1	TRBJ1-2	CASRQAGQGFYGYTF	TGTGCCAGCAGACAAGCGGGACAGGGGTTCTATGGCTACACCTTC
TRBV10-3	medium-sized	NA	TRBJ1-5	CAITQGINQPQHF	TGTGCCATCACTCAGGGAATAAATCAGCCCCAGCATTTT
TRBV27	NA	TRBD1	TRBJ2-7	CASSLRQGLTYEQYF	TGTGCCAGCAGTTTACGACAGGGCTTGACATACGAGCAGTACTTC
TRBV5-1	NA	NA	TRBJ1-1	CASSLFGVREKAEAFF	TGCGCCAGCAGCTTGTTTGGGGTACGGGAGAAGGCTGAAGCTTTCTTT
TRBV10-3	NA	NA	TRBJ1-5	CAISRDTAQPQHF	TGTGCCATCAGTCGGGACACAGCCCAGCCCCAGCATTTT
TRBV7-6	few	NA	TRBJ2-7	CASSPSSGAGSYEQYF	TGTGCCAGCAGCCCCTCTTCGGGGGCTGGGTCCTACGAGCAGTACTTC
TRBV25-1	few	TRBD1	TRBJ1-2	CASSPRRTGNYGYTF	TGTGCCAGCAGTCCTCGCCGGACAGGGAACTATGGCTACACCTTC
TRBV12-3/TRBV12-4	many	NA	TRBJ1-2	CASSLGTLYGYTF	TGTGCCAGCAGTTTAGGGACGCTCTATGGCTACACCTTC
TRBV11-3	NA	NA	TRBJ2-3	CASNTRWYF	TGTGCCAGCAACACGAGGTGGTATTTT
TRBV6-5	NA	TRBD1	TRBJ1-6	CASSYRTGYNSPLHF	TGTGCCAGCAGTTACAGGACAGGCTATAATTCACCCCTCCACTTT
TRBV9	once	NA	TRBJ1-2	CASSASWTETNYGYTF	TGTGCCAGCAGCGCCTCCTGGACAGAGACTAACTATGGCTACACCTTC
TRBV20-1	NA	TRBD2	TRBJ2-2	CSARNPSGRTGELFF	TGCAGTGCTAGGAATCCTAGCGGGAGGACCGGGGAGCTGTTTTTT
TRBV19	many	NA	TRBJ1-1	CASSPSVVANTEAFF	TGTGCCAGTAGTCCCTCGGTAGTGGCGAACACTGAAGCTTTCTTT
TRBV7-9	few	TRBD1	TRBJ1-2	CASSVGTASNYGYTF	TGTGCCAGCAGTGTGGGGACAGCTTCTAACTATGGCTACACCTTC
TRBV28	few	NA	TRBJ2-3	CASSDWGRGTDTQYF	TGTGCCAGCAGTGACTGGGGACGCGGCACAGATACGCAGTATTTT
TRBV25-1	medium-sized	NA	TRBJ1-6	CASSEGSYNSPLHF	TGTGCCAGCAGTGAGGGCTCGTATAATTCACCCCTCCACTTT
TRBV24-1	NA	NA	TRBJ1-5	CASSYGRLNQPQHF	TGTGCCAGCAGTTACGGGCGGCTCAATCAGCCCCAGCATTTT
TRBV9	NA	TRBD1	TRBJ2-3	CASSPGQGASDTQYF	TGTGCCAGCAGCCCCGGACAGGGGGCGAGCGATACGCAGTATTTT
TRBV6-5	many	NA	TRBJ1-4	CASSPVGEKLFF	TGTGCCAGCAGCCCCGTGGGCGAAAAACTGTTTTTT
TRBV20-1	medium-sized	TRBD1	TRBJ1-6	CSARDPGGHNSPLHF	TGCAGTGCTAGAGATCCAGGGGGCCACAATTCACCCCTCCACTTT
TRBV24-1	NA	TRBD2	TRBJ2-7	CATGGAGGSYEQYF	TGTGCCACCGGGGGGGCGGGAGGATCCTACGAGCAGTACTTC
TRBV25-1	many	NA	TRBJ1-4	CASSAHGAEKKFNEKLFF	TGTGCCAGCAGTGCCCATGGGGCCGAGAAAAAGTTTAATGAAAAACTGTTTTTT